The present T cell receptor beta chain was sequenced within a study of CXCR3-negative and CXCR3-positive naive CD8 T cells. Via 5' RACE with UMI labels, TRB cDNA libraries were prepared. TCRdb re-analyzed the 5' RACE reads; it lists each CDR3 protein once, without DNA. In all, the sample yields 75,000 to 100,000 distinct CDR3 sequences. General study findings and limits: Naive subsets did not differ in surface CD5, and TRB CDR3 properties served to infer TCR strength.

Germline values: CDR1 SGHVS, CDR2 FNYEAQ. The CDR3 has 15 amino acids. A word on this clonotype: Its antigen is unidentified.

Material for sequencing was naive CXCR3- CD8+ T cells from blood. Subset of the sample: CD45RO-CCR7+CD27+CD95- naive CD8+ T cells lacking CXCR3 (TNR3-). The chain combines TRBV7-6 with TRBJ2-1; without DNA, the TCRdb call of TRBD2 cannot be checked. The TCR was taken from a human donor in good health. Some clones in this sample may be carry-over from other donors' samples. The CDR3 here is CASSLPSGLYNEQFF. The whole variable domain, remainder taken from reference TRBV7-6 and TRBJ2-1, is GAGVSQSPRYKVTKRGQDVALRCDPISGHVSLYWYRQALGQGPEFLTYFNYEAQQDKSGLPNDRFSAERPEGSISTLTIQRTEQRDSAMYRCASSLPSGLYNEQFFGPGTRLTVL.